This entry features one TCR beta chain sequence. Its antigen is as yet unknown. Original methodology: Filtering was not the same, since immunoSEQ gave junction-only sequences without quality scores. TCRdb's copy holds only in-frame clones and misses some; the assay was immunoSEQ multiplex PCR. D and trimming come from the DNA, and the V and J calls and clone size come from that table. Of roughly 640,000 clones detected, more than 95% appear once; the ten largest clones hold less than 0.065%. This entry is derived from a study of shared clonotypes between healthy human individuals. Study conclusions and caveats: Naive subsets usually exceeded memory subsets in estimated richness.

Sequenced: naive CD4+ T cells sorted from blood. Indicated subset: CD45RA+ positively selected. This receptor was taken from a young woman in good health.

CDR3 sequence reads: CASSLDRGLRGYTF. CDR3 nucleotides: TGTGCCAGCAGCCTGGACAGGGGATTGCGTGGCTACACCTTC. The rearrangement joins TRBV5-8 to TRBJ1-2; 9 bases are shared with TRBD1. Germline CDR1 is SGHTS and CDR2 is YDEGEE. The CDR3 is 14 residues long. The J segment lost 7 bases and the V segment lost 4 bases, leaving 8 bases of the junction unmatched.